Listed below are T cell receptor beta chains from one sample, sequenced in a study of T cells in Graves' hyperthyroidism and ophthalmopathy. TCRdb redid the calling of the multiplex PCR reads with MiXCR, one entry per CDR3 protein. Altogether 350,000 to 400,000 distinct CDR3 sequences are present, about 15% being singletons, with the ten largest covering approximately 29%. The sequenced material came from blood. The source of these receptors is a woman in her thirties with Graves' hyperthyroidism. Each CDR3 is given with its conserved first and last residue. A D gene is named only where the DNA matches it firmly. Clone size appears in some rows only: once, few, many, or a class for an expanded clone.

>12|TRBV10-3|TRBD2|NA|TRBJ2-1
TGTGCCATCAGGACTAGCGGGGAGTCCCAGTTCTTC
CAIRTSGESQFF
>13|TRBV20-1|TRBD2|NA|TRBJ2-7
TGCAGTGCCCCTCTAGCGGGATCCTACGAGCAGTACTTC
CSAPLAGSYEQYF
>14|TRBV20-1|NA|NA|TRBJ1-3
TGCAGTGCTATAGATACGGACTCTGGAAACACCATATATTTT
CSAIDTDSGNTIYF
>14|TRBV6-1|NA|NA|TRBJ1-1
TGTGCCAGCAGTCTCGACACCCTGAACACTGAAGCTTTCTTT
CASSLDTLNTEAFF
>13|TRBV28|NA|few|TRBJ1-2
TGTGCCAGCAGTTTATCTGCAGGGCAGGGCTACACCTTC
CASSLSAGQGYTF
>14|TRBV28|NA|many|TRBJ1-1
TGTGCCAGCAGTCCCCCTGAGGGGAACACTGAAGCTTTCTTT
CASSPPEGNTEAFF
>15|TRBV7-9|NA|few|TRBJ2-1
TGTGCCAGCAGCTTATTAGACGGCTCCTACAATGAGCAGTTCTTC
CASSLLDGSYNEQFF
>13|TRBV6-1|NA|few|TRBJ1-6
TGTGCCAGCAAGATGACAGATAATTCACCCCTCCACTTT
CASKMTDNSPLHF
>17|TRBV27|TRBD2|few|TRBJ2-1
TGTGCCAGCAGTTTAGCCACTAGCGGGAGGGCCTACAATGAGCAGTTCTTC
CASSLATSGRAYNEQFF
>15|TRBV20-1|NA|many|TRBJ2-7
TGCAGTGCTAAAATAACCCCTAAGAGCTCCTACGAGCAGTACTTC
CSAKITPKSSYEQYF
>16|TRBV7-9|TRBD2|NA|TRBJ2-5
TGTGCCAGCAGCTGGAGACGGGACTACCCTCCAGAGACCCAGTACTTC
CASSWRRDYPPETQYF
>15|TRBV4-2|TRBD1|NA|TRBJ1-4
TGTGCCAGCAGCCAACCCGACAGGGATCATGAAAAACTGTTTTTT
CASSQPDRDHEKLFF
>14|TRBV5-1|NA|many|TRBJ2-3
TGCGCCAGCAGCTACGGGACCTTCACAGATACGCAGTATTTT
CASSYGTFTDTQYF
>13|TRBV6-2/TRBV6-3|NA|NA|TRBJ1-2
TGTGCCAGCGCTCGGGGGCCGGACTATGGCTACACCTTC
CASARGPDYGYTF
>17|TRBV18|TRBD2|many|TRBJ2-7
TGTGCCAGCTCACCAACGACTAGCGGGACTGCCTTCTACGAGCAGTACTTC
CASSPTTSGTAFYEQYF
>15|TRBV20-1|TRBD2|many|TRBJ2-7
TGCAGTGCTAGAGGGACTAGCGGGATGAGCTACGAGCAGTACTTC
CSARGTSGMSYEQYF
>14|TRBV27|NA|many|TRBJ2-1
TGTGCCAGCAGCCCGCAGGGAAGGGGCAATGAGCAGTTCTTC
CASSPQGRGNEQFF
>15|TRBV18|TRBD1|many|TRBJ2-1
TGTGCCAGCTCACCGACAGGGTTCCCCGGAAATGAGCAGTTCTTC
CASSPTGFPGNEQFF
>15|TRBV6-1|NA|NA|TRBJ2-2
TGTGCCAGCAAAGAGTTCAGGGTCAGCACCGGGGAGCTGTTTTTT
CASKEFRVSTGELFF
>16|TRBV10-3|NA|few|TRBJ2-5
TGTGCCATCAGTGAGTTTAGCGGCAAGGGAGGAGAGACCCAGTACTTC
CAISEFSGKGGETQYF
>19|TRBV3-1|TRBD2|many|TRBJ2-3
TGTGCCAGCAGCAAGAATCTCGGACTAGCGGGAGGGCCCGTAGATACGCAGTATTTT
CASSKNLGLAGGPVDTQYF
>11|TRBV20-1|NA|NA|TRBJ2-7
TGCAGTGCTACAAAGACGGGCGAGCAGTACTTC
CSATKTGEQYF
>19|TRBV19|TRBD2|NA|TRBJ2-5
TGTGCCAGTAGTTTCGCCCCGGGACTAGCGGGAGGATTAATGGAGACCCAGTACTTC
CASSFAPGLAGGLMETQYF
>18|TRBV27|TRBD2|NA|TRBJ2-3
TGTGCCAGCAGTACTAGGACTAGCGGGAGTGTTTTGATAAATACGCAGTATTTT
CASSTRTSGSVLINTQYF
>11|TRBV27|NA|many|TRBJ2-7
TGTGCCAGCAGTACCAACAGGGAGCAGTACTTC
CASSTNREQYF